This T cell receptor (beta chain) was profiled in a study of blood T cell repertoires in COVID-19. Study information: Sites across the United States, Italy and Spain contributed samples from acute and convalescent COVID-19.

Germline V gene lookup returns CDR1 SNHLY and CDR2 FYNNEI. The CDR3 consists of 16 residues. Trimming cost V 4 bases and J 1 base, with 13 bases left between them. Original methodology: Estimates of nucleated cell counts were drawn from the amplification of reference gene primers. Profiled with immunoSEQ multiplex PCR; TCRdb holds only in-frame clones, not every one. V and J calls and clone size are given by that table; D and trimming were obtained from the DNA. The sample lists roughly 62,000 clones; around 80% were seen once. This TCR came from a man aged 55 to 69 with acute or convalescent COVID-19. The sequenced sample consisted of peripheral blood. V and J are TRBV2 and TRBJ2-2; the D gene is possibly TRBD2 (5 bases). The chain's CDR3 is CASSVGGSGNTGELFF. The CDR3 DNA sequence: TGTGCCAGCAGTGTAGGTGGGAGCGGGAACACCGGGGAGCTGTTTTTT.